This T cell receptor (beta chain) was found in a study of T cell repertoires in cytomegalovirus infection. Whole-study findings and limits: HLA-C-restricted CMV clonotypes gave the most frequent clonotype in two of eight donors.

TCRdb fed the reads into MiXCR, producing one record per CDR3 protein. This table has approximately 290,000 distinct CDR3 sequences, 20% to 30% appearing once. This clonotype has just a few counts. Antigen specificity is unknown. The sample consisted of PBMCs. This clonotype was obtained from a human donor in good health (CMV status not recorded). Some clones in this sample may be carry-over from other donors' samples.

CDR3 in amino acids: CSALQGRAGYEQYF. CDR3 DNA: TGCAGTGCCCTTCAAGGTAGGGCCGGATACGAGCAGTACTTC. V and J are TRBV20-1 and TRBJ2-7; D uncertain. The V gene's germline CDR1 is DFQATT and CDR2 SNEGSKA (reference sequence). The CDR3 covers 14 residues. Deletions cut 6 bases from V and 4 bases from J, with 19 bases between.